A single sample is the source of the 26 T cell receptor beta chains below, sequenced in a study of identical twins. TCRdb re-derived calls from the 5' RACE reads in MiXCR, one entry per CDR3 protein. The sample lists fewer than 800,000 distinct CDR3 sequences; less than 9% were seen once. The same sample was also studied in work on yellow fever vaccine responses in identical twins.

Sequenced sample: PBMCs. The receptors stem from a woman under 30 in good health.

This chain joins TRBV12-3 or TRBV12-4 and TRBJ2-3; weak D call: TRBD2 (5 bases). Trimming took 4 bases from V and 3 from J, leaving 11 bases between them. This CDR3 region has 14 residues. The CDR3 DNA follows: TGTGCCAGCAGTTCCCTAACGGGGACAGATACGCAGTATTTT. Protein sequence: CASSSLTGTDTQYF.

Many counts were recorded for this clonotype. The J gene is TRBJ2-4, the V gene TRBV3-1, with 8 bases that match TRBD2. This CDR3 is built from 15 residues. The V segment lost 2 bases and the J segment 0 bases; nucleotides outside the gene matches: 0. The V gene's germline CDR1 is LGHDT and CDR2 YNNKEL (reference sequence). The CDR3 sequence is CASSQLAGAKNIQYF. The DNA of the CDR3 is TGTGCCAGCAGCCAACTAGCGGGAGCCAAAAACATTCAGTACTTC.

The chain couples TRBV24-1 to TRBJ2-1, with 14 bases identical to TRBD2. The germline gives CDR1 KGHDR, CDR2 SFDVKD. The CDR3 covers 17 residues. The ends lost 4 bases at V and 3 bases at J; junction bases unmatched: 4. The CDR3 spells CATSDWTSGGFYNEQFF. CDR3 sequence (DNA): TGTGCCACCAGTGACTGGACTAGCGGGGGGTTCTACAATGAGCAGTTCTTC.

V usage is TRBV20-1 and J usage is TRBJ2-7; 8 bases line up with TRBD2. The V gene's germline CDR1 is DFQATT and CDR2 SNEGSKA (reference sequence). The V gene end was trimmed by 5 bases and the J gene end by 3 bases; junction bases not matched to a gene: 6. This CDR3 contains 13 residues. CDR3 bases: TGCAGTGCTTACGATAGCGGGAACTACGAGCAGTACTTC. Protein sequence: CSAYDSGNYEQYF.

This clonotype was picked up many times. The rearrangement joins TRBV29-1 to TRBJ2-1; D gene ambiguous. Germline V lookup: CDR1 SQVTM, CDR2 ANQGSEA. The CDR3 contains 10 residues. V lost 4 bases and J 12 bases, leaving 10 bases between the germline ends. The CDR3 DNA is TGCAGCGTTGGGGCGAAAGGGCAGTTCTTC. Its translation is CSVGAKGQFF.

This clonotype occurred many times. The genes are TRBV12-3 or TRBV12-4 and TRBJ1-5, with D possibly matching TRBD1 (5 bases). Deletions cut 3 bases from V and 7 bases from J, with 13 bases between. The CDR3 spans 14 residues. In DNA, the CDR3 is TGTGCCAGCAGTTTGGGCGGCTCAGGGCAGCCCCAGCATTTT. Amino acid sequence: CASSLGGSGQPQHF.

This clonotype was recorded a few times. The CDR3 loop is CASTGGLAGGATQYF. In DNA, the CDR3 is TGTGCCAGCACAGGGGGACTAGCGGGAGGGGCGACGCAGTATTTT. The gene calls are TRBV28 and TRBJ2-3, with 16 nucleotides matching TRBD2. Per germline, CDR1 MDHEN and CDR2 SYDVKM. V was pared by 7 bases and J by 9 bases, with 7 bases of the junction left unmatched. There are 15 residues in the CDR3.

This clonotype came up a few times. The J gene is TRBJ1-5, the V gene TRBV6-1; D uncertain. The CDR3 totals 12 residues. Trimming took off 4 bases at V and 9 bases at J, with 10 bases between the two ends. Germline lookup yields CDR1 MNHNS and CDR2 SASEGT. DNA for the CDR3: TGTGCCAGCAGTGCGAAATATTGGCCCCAGCATTTT. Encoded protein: CASSAKYWPQHF.

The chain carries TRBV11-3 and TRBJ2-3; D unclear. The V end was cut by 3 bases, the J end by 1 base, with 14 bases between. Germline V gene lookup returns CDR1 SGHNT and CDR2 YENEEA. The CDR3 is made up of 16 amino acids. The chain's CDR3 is CASSFVRPVGTDTQYF. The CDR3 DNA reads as TGTGCCAGCAGCTTCGTAAGGCCCGTGGGCACAGATACGCAGTATTTT. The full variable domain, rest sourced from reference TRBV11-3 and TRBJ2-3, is EAGVVQSPRYKIIEKKQPVAFWCNPISGHNTLYWYLQNLGQGPELLIRYENEEAVDDSQLPKDRFSAERLKGVDSTLKIQPAELGDSAVYLCASSFVRPVGTDTQYFGPGTRLTVL.

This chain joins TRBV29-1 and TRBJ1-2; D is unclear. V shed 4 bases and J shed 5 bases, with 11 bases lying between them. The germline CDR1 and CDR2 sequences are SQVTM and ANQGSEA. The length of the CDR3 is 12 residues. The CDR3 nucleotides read TGCAGCGTTGTGGGCCTACTTTATGGCTACACCTTC. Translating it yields CSVVGLLYGYTF.

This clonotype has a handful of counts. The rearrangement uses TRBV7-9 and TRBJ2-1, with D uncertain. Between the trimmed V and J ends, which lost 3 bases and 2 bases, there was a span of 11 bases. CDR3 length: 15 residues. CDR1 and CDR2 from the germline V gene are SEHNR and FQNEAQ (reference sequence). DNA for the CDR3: TGTGCCAGCAGCTTCCCTACCCCTACCTACAATGAGCAGTTCTTC. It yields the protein CASSFPTPTYNEQFF.

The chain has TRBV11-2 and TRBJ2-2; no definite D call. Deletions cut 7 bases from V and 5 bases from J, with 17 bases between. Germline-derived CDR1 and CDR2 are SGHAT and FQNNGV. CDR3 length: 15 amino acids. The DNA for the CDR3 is TGTGCCAGCAACCTCGATCTTGTCCGGACCGGGGAGCTGTTTTTT. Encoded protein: CASNLDLVRTGELFF.

The CDR3 is CASSSLDNYGYTF. CDR3 bases: TGTGCCAGCAGCTCCCTGGATAACTATGGCTACACCTTC. V gene TRBV7-6 combines with J gene TRBJ1-2, with D unresolved. Germline CDR1 SGHVS, CDR2 FNYEAQ. The CDR3 has 13 amino acids. V lost 4 bases and J 1 base, leaving 7 bases between the germline ends.

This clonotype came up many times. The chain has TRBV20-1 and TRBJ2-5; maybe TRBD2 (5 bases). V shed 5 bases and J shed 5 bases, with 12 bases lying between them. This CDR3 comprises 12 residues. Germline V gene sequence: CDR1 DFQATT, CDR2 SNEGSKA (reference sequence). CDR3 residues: CSALLAEETQYF. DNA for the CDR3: TGCAGTGCTCTCCTAGCAGAGGAGACCCAGTACTTC.

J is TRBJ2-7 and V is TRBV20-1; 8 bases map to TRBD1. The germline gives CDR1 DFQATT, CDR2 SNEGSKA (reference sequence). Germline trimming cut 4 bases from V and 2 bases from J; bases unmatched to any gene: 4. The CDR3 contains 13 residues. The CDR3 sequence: CSATGQATYEQYV. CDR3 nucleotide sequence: TGCAGTGCTACGGGACAGGCAACCTACGAGCAGTACGTC.

CDR3 loop: CSDTGPGGTQYF. CDR3 nucleotide sequence: TGCAGCGATACGGGGCCAGGGGGGACCCAGTACTTC. The genes are TRBV20-1 and TRBJ2-5, with 7 nucleotides matching TRBD1. Looked up from germline, CDR1 is DFQATT and CDR2 is SNEGSKA (reference sequence). The CDR3 sequence is 12 residues long.

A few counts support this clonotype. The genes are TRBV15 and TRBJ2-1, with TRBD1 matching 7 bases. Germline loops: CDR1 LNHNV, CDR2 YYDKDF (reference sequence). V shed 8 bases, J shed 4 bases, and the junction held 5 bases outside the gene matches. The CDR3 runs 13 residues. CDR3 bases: TGTGCCACCGGCCAGGGGGTGTACAATGAGCAGTTCTTC. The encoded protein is CATGQGVYNEQFF. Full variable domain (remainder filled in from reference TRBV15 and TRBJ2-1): DAMVIQNPRYQVTQFGKPVTLSCSQTLNHNVMYWYQQKSSQAPKLLFHYYDKDFNNEADTPDNFQSRRPNTSFCFLDIRSPGLGDTAMYLCATGQGVYNEQFFGPGTRLTVL.

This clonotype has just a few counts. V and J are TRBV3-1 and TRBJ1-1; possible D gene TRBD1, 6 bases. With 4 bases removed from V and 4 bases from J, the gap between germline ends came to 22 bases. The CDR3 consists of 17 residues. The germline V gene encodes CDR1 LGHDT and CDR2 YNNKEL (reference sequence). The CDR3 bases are TGTGCCAGCAGCCTACAACCAGGGGCCGCGGTTTCCACTGAAGCTTTCTTT. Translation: CASSLQPGAAVSTEAFF.

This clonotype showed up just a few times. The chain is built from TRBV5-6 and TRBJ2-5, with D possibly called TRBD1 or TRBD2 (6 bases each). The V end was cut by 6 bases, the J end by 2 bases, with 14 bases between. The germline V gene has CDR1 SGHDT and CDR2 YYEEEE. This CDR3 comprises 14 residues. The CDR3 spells CASNQRGVQETQYF. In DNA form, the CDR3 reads TGTGCCAGCAACCAAAGGGGGGTTCAAGAGACCCAGTACTTC.

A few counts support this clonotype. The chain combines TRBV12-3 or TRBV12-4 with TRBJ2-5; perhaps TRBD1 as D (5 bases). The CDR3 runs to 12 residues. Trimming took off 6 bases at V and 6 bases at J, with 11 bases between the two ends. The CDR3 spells CASRWGGQTQYF. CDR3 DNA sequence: TGTGCCAGCAGATGGGGCGGACAGACCCAGTACTTC.

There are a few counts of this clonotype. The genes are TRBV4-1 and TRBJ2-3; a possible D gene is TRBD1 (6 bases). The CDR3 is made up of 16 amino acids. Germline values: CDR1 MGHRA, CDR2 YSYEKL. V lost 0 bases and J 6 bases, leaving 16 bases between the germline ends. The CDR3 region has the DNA TGCGCCAGCAGCCAAGATTTAGGGGGATTCAGGGATACGCAGTATTTT. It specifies CASSQDLGGFRDTQYF.

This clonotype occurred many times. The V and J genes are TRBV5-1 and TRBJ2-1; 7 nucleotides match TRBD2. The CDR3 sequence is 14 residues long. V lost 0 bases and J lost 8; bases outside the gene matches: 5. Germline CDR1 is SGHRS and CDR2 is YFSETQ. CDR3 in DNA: TGCGCCAGCAGCTTGGTTGGGGAGGGCGATGAGCAGTTCTTC. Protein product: CASSLVGEGDEQFF. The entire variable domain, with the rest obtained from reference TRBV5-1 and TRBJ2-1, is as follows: KAGVTQTPRYLIKTRGQQVTLSCSPISGHRSVSWYQQTPGQGLQFLFEYFSETQRNKGNFPGRFSGRQFSNSRSEMNVSTLELGDSALYLCASSLVGEGDEQFFGPGTRLTVL.

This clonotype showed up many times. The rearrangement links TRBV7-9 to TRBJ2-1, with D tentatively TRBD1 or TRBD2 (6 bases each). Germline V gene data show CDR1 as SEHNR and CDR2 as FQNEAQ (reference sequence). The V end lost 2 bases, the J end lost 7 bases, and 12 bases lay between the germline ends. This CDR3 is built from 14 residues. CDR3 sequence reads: CASSLQGRMNEQFF. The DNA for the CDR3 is TGTGCCAGCAGCTTACAGGGGAGGATGAATGAGCAGTTCTTC.

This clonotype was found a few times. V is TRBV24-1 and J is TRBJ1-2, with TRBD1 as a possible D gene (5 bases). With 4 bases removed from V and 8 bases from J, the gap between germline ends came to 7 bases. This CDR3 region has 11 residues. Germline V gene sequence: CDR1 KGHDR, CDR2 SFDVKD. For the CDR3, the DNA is TGTGCCACCAGTGAGGGGCCCGGCTACACCTTC. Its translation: CATSEGPGYTF.

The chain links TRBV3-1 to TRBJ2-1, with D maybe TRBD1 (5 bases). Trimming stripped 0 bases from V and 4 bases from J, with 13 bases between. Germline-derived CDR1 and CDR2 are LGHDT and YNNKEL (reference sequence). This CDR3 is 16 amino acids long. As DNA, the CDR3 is TGTGCCAGCAGCCAAGATCGAAGGGGTCGTTACAATGAGCAGTTCTTC. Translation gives CASSQDRRGRYNEQFF.

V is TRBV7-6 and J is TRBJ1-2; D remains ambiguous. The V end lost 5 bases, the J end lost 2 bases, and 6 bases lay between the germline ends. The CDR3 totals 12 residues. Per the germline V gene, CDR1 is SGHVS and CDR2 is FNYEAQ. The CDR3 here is CASSPGNYGYTF. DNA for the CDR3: TGTGCCAGCAGCCCGGGGAACTATGGCTACACCTTC.